A single T cell receptor beta chain is shown here with its context. Time point of the sample: baseline, week 1 (first vaccination visit). Documented treatment: pre-vaccination baseline after standard-of-care therapy. These data belong to a study of a mutant IDH1 vaccine in newly diagnosed glioma. The assay was immunoSEQ multiplex PCR, and TCRdb's table has in-frame clones only and misses some. Here the sample spans about 20,000 clones, roughly 84% being singletons. The specimen comprised PBMCs, sampled from a glioma patient treated with radiotherapy, temozolomide or both. This sequence originates from a man in his forties with glioma.

CDR3: CSGQAGGGDTQYF. The CDR3 nucleotides are TGCAGCGGTCAAGCGGGAGGCGGAGATACGCAGTATTTT. The chain joins TRBV29-1 to TRBJ2-3; 9 bases are a match to TRBD2. CDR1 is SQVTM, CDR2 ANQGSEA, per germline. V was clipped by 7 bases and J by 5 bases; unmatched bases: 7. This CDR3 has 13 amino acids.